The T cell receptor beta chain under discussion was sequenced for a study of blood T cells in healthy people across ages. Study results and caveats: Long-lived donors had more naive CD4+ cells and higher diversity than aged donors.

The trim removed 7 bases at V and 9 bases at J, leaving 10 bases unmatched. Looked up from germline, CDR1 is LGHDT and CDR2 is YNNKEL (reference sequence). This CDR3 comprises 14 residues. This clonotype was seen a handful of times. Its antigen remains unknown. Through a sample-barcoded 5' primer and a J-beta primer mix, a second PCR was run for roughly 6 to 12 cycles. Every single cDNA molecule received a tag from a template-switch adaptor with 12 random nucleotides. TCRdb reprocessed the 5' RACE reads with MiXCR, giving one entry per CDR3 protein. The sample lists about 1.7 million distinct CDR3 sequences, 28% occurring once.

The specimen sequenced was blood. The chain carries TRBV3-1 and TRBJ2-2; 8 bases are a match to TRBD1. The receptor was derived from a woman aged 30 to 39 in good health. In DNA, the CDR3 is TGTGCCAGCAAGTCCGGGACAGGAATCCGGGAGCTGTTTTTT. Encoded protein: CASKSGTGIRELFF.